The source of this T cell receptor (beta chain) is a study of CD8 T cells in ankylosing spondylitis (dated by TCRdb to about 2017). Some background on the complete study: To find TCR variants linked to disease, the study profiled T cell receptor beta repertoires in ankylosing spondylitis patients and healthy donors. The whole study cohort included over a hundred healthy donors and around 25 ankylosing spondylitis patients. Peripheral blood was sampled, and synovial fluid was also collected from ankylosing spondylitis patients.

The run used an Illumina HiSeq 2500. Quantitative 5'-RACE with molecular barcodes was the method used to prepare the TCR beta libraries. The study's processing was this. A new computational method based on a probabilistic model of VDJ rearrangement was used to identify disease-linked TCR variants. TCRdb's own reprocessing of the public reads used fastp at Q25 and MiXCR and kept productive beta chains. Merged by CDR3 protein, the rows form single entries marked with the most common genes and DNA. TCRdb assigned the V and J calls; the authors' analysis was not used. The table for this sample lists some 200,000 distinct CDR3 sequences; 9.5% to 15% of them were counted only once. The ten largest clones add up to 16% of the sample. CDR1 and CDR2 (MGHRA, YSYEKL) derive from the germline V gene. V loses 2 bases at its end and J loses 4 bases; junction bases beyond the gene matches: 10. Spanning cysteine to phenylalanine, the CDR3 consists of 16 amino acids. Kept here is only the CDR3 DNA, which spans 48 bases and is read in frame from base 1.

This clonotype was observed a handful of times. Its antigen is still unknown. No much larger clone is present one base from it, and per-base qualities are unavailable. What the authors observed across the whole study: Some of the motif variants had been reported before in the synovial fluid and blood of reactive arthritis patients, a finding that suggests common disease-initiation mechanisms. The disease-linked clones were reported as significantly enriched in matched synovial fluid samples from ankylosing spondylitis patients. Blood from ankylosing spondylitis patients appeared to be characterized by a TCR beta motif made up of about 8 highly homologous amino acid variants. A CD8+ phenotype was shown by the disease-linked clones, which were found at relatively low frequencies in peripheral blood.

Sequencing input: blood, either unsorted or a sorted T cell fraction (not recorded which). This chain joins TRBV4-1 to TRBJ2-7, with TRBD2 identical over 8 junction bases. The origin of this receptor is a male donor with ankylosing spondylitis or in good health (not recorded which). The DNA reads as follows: TGCGCCAGCAGCCAAACCACGGGGACTAGGTTATACGAGCAGTACTTC. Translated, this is CASSQTTGTRLYEQYF.